The 14 T cell receptor beta chains presented below share a single source sample, sequenced in a study of blood T cell repertoires in COVID-19. Profiling relied on immunoSEQ multiplex PCR, and the TCRdb table lists in-frame clones only, not all of them. Among 200,000 to 250,000 clones listed, 86% were seen once. Source material: PBMCs or T cells enriched from blood (not recorded which). Receptor source: a woman aged 45-59 years in a cohort exposed to, infected with or recovered from COVID-19 (not recorded which).

The genes are TRBV19 and TRBJ2-3; TRBD1 is a possible D gene (5 bases). V gave up 1 base and J gave up 4 bases, with 15 bases separating them. Germline V CDR1 and CDR2: LNHDA, SQIVND (reference sequence). The CDR3 is made up of 16 amino acids. CDR3 DNA sequence: TGTGCCAGTAGTATAGGGGGCGCAGGGTCCCCAGATACGCAGTATTTT. Translated: CASSIGGAGSPDTQYF.

The chain couples TRBV14 to TRBJ1-3; D may be TRBD1 (5 bases). The germline CDR1 and CDR2 sequences are SGHDN and FVKESK. The V end was cut by 2 bases, the J end by 4 bases, with 15 bases between. There are 16 residues in the CDR3. The CDR3: CASSQFRGISGNTIYF. For the CDR3, the DNA is TGTGCCAGCAGCCAATTCCGGGGGATATCAGGAAACACCATATATTTT. The variable domain in full, completed from reference TRBV14 and TRBJ1-3, reads EAGVTQFPSHSVIEKGQTVTLRCDPISGHDNLYWYRRVMGKEIKFLLHFVKESKQDESGMPNNRFLAERTGGTYSTLKVQPAELEDSGVYFCASSQFRGISGNTIYFGEGSWLTVV.

The chain recombines TRBV7-9 with TRBJ1-2; D is ambiguous. There are 14 residues in the CDR3. Between the trimmed V and J ends, which lost 5 bases and 0 bases, there was a span of 10 bases. Germline lookup yields CDR1 SEHNR and CDR2 FQNEAQ (reference sequence). The CDR3 DNA is TGTGCCAGCAGCCTAGAGGGAGCTAACTATGGCTACACCTTC. Residues: CASSLEGANYGYTF.

In this sample, this clone turned up once. The chain employs TRBV6-6 and TRBJ2-7; D gene ambiguous. CDR1 is MNHNY and CDR2 is SVGAGI in the germline V gene (reference sequence). This CDR3 has 13 amino acids. Trimming shortened V by 5 bases and J by 1 base, and 9 bases separated the two germline ends. The CDR3 sequence is CASSLTESYEQYF. The DNA of the CDR3 is TGTGCCAGCAGTCTAACAGAATCCTACGAGCAGTACTTC.

Points on this clone: The sample carries other DNA sequences with the same CDR3. This rearrangement joins TRBV6-5 to TRBJ2-1; TRBD1 might be the D (6 bases). This CDR3 region has 15 residues. The germline CDR1 and CDR2 sequences are MNHEY and SVGAGI. The V gene lost 2 bases and the J gene lost 0 bases, with 8 bases spanning the gap. CDR3 sequence: CASSYTGSSYNEQFF. The CDR3, as DNA: TGTGCCAGCAGTTACACAGGGAGCTCCTACAATGAGCAGTTCTTC.

The rearrangement links TRBV5-1 to TRBJ1-2; no firm D call. Germline V gene sequence: CDR1 SGHRS, CDR2 YFSETQ. CDR3 length: 17 amino acids. Trimming left V 2 bases short and J 3 bases short, with 20 bases between. The CDR3 loop reads CASSLRVIGMYDYGYTF. The DNA for the CDR3 is TGCGCCAGCAGCTTAAGGGTTATCGGGATGTATGACTATGGCTACACCTTC.

This rearrangement joins TRBV6-5 to TRBJ2-1, with TRBD2 identical over 11 bases. Germline V lookup: CDR1 MNHEY, CDR2 SVGAGI. The CDR3 contains 14 residues. The J segment lost 12 bases and the V segment lost 4 bases, leaving 8 bases of the junction unmatched. This CDR3 is CASSSGLAVGVQFF. CDR3 in DNA: TGTGCCAGCAGTTCGGGACTAGCGGTGGGGGTGCAGTTCTTC.

CDR3 loop: CASSQGGYTGELFF. The CDR3 DNA sequence: TGTGCCAGCAGCCAAGGGGGCTACACCGGGGAGCTGTTTTTT. J is TRBJ2-2 and V is TRBV4-2; tentatively, D is TRBD1 (5 bases). The V gene lost 1 base and the J gene lost 3 bases, with 6 bases spanning the gap. This CDR3 is 14 amino acids long. Germline lookup yields CDR1 LGHNA and CDR2 YNFKEQ.

This chain connects TRBV19 to TRBJ2-2, with a weak D call TRBD2 (6 bases). Germline values: CDR1 LNHDA, CDR2 SQIVND (reference sequence). Trimming removed 4 bases at V and 4 bases at J, with 22 bases between. This CDR3 comprises 18 residues. CDR3: CASSTRGTGKKLTGELFF. CDR3 bases: TGTGCCAGTAGTACCCGCGGGACGGGAAAAAAACTCACCGGGGAGCTGTTTTTT. The complete variable domain, with remaining parts taken from reference TRBV19 and TRBJ2-2, reads DGGITQSPKYLFRKEGQNVTLSCEQNLNHDAMYWYRQDPGQGLRLIYYSQIVNDFQKGDIAEGYSVSREKKESFPLTVTSAQKNPTAFYLCASSTRGTGKKLTGELFFGEGSRLTVL.

This rearrangement joins TRBV7-2 to TRBJ2-5, with a possible D match to TRBD2 (7 bases). The CDR3 has 15 residues. V was shortened by 3 bases and J by 1 base, with 12 bases between the two germline ends. CDR1 is SGHTA, CDR2 FQGNSA, per germline. CDR3 protein: CASSFRGAFQETQYF. The CDR3 region has the DNA TGTGCCAGCAGCTTCCGGGGGGCCTTCCAAGAGACCCAGTACTTC.

V and J are TRBV10-1 and TRBJ1-1; no definite D call. This CDR3 contains 15 residues. V lost 3 bases and J lost 7, with 18 bases in between. Germline loops: CDR1 WNHNN, CDR2 SYGVQD (reference sequence). CDR3 sequence (DNA): TGCGCCAGCAGTGATAGTCCCGCCGGGTTAATTGAAGCTTTCTTT. This encodes CASSDSPAGLIEAFF.

The V gene is TRBV2, the J gene TRBJ2-5; D call uncertain. Per germline, CDR1 SNHLY and CDR2 FYNNEI. The V gene lost 5 bases and the J gene lost 8 bases, with 12 bases spanning the gap. The CDR3 totals 12 residues. CDR3 nucleotide sequence: TGTGCCAGCAGTTTGGTGAGCGACACCCAGTACTTC. Its translation is CASSLVSDTQYF.

The rearrangement uses TRBV2 and TRBJ2-3, with a weak D call TRBD2 (6 bases). Germline V gene sequence: CDR1 SNHLY, CDR2 FYNNEI. V was trimmed by 8 bases and J by 4 bases, leaving 13 bases between them. This CDR3 is 13 amino acids long. The CDR3 region has the DNA TGTGCCAGCGGTCAGCGGGTTCCAGATACGCAGTATTTT. This codes for CASGQRVPDTQYF.

The chain is built from TRBV5-1 and TRBJ1-3; TRBD1 aligns across 8 bases. Unmatched junction bases numbered 10, after V lost 4 bases and J lost 1 base. The CDR3 contains 17 residues. Per the germline V gene, CDR1 is SGHRS and CDR2 is YFSETQ. CDR3 bases: TGCGCCAGCAGCCCTACCGCAGGGGGCAGATCTGGAAACACCATATATTTT. Its protein product is CASSPTAGGRSGNTIYF.